This T cell receptor beta chain was sequenced during a study of shared clonotypes between healthy human individuals. This clone was detected only a few times. A CD45RA+ naive subset and a CD45RA-negative memory subset were split from CD4+ cells. Here immunoSEQ multiplex PCR was the method, and the copy in TCRdb shows in-frame clones only, minus some. The sample carries 980,000 or so clones, over 75% recorded once. With 0 bases removed from V and 1 base from J, the gap between germline ends came to 12 bases. Germline CDR1 and CDR2: SGHRS and YFSETQ. This CDR3 has 16 amino acids. The genes are TRBV5-1 and TRBJ2-3; D gene ambiguous. The clonotype comes from a man between 18 and 29 years old in good health. The material sequenced was memory CD4+ T cells sorted from blood. Subset meaning: CD45RA-negative fraction. For the CDR3, the DNA is TGCGCCAGCAGCTTGGGAAACGAGATAGGCACAGATACGCAGTATTTT. Amino acid sequence: CASSLGNEIGTDTQYF.